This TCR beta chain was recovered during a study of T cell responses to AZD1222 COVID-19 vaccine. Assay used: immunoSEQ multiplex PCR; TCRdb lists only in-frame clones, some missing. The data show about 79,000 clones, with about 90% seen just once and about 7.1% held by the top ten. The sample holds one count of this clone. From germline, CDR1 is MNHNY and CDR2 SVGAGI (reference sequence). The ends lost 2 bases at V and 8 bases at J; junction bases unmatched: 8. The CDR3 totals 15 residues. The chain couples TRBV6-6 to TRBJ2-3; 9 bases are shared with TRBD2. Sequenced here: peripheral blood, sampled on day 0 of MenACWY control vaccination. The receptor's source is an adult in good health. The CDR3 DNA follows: TGTGCCAGCAGTTACCCCGCGGGGGGGCATCGTACGCAGTATTTT. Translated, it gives CASSYPAGGHRTQYF.